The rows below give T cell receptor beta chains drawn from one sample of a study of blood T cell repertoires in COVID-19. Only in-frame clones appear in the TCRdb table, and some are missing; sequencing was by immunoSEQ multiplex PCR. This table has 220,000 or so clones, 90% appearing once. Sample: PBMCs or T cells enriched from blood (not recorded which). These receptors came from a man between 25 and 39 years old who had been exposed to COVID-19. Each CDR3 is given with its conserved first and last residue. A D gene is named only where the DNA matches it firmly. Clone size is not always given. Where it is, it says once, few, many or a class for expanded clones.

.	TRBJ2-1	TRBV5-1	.	TGCGCCAGCAGCTTGGAGGAGAGCGGCCTCAACTCTAATGAGCAGTTCTTC	CASSLEESGLNSNEQFF
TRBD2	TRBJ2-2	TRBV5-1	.	TGCGCCAGCAGCTTGGAGCGGGGGGACACCGGGGAGCTGTTTTTT	CASSLERGDTGELFF
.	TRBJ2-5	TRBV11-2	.	TGTGCCAGCAGTCCTGTCGTCCGAGGGGAGACCCAGTACTTC	CASSPVVRGETQYF
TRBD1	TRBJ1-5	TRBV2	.	TGTGCCAGCAGTGAGACAGGGGCGGGACAGCCCCAGCATTTT	CASSETGAGQPQHF
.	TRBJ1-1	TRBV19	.	TGTGCCAGTAGTATTCAAGGGGACACTGAAGCTTTCTTT	CASSIQGDTEAFF
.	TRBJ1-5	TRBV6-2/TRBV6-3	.	TGTGCCAGCAGTCCCTCGGGTGGGGGCTTCACTCAGCCCCAGCATTTT	CASSPSGGGFTQPQHF
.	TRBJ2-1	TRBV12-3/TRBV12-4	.	TGTGCCAGCAGTTTAAACTTCTACAATGAGCAGTTCTTC	CASSLNFYNEQFF
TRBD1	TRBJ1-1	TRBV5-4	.	TGTGCCAGCAGGGGACAGGTCCAGAACACTGAAGCTTTCTTT	CASRGQVQNTEAFF
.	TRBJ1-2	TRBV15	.	TGTGCCACCACTCCGGGCGGGGGGCCGTTTGGCTACACCTTC	CATTPGGGPFGYTF
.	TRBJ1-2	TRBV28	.	TGTGCCAGCAGTGATATGCTAAGGGGTGGCAGGCCCCTCTATGGCTACACCTTC	CASSDMLRGGRPLYGYTF
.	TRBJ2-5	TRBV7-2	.	TGTGCCAGCAGCCGGAGCCAAACGGAGACCCAGTACTTC	CASSRSQTETQYF
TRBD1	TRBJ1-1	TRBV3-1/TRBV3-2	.	TGTGCCAGCAGCCAAGAATCGGTCCAGGGGGATTCGTCTTTCTTT	CASSQESVQGDSSFF
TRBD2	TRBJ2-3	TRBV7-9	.	TGTGCCAGCAGCTTAGTCCCGGGGGGGCCTGGGGATACGCAGTATTTT	CASSLVPGGPGDTQYF
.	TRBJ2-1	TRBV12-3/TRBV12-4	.	TGTGCCAGCAGTTTAGATGGGAGCAATGAGCAGTTCTTC	CASSLDGSNEQFF
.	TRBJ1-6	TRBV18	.	TGTGCCAGCTCAGTGCTCTCAGATCATTTACATTCACCCCTCCACTTT	CASSVLSDHLHSPLHF
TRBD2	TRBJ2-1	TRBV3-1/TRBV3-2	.	TGTGCCAGCAGTAAACTAGCGGCACTCTACAATGAGCAGTTCTTC	CASSKLAALYNEQFF
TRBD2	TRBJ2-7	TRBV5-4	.	TGTGCCAGCAGCTTGGTTAGCGGGTCTACCTACGAGCAGTACTTC	CASSLVSGSTYEQYF
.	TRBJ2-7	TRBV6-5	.	TGTGCCAGCTTGGGCGGGGTCTCCTACGAGCAGTACTTC	CASLGGVSYEQYF
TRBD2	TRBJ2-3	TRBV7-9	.	TGTGCCAGCAGCTTAGTAGGACTAGCGGGGGGTCCCAATACGCAGTATTTT	CASSLVGLAGGPNTQYF
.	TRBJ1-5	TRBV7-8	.	TGTGCCAGCTCAGGGTACCCAAATCAGCCCCAGCATTTT	CASSGYPNQPQHF
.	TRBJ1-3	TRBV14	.	TGTGCCAGCAGCCATCCCGGCCGGAGGAACACCATATATTTT	CASSHPGRRNTIYF
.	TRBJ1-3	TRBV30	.	TGTGCCTGCCGAGGGAATTTAGCGGAGAGCTCTGGAAACACCATATATTTT	CACRGNLAESSGNTIYF
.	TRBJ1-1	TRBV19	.	TGTGCCAGTACCTCAAGAGGCGGCACTGAAGCTTTCTTT	CASTSRGGTEAFF
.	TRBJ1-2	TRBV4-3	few	TGCGCCAGGCCTCTCAGAGGCGGGGAGGACTATGGCTACACCTTC	CARPLRGGEDYGYTF
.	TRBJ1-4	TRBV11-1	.	TGTGCCAGCAGCCTAGTCCCGGGTGAAAAACTGTTTTTT	CASSLVPGEKLFF
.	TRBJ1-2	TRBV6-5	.	TGTGCCAGCAGTCTGAGGGTGTCGGGCGGCTACACCTTC	CASSLRVSGGYTF
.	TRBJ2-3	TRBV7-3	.	TGTGCCAGCAGCTTAGGATTAGTGGAGAGGGATACGCAGTATTTT	CASSLGLVERDTQYF
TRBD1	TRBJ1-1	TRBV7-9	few	TGTGCCAGCAGCCCCCAGGGGGCGCAGGACACTGAAGCTTTCTTT	CASSPQGAQDTEAFF
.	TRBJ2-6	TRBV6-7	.	TGTGCCAGCAGTTACTCGACAGCTGGGGCCAACGTCCTGACTTTC	CASSYSTAGANVLTF
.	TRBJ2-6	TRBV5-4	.	TGTGCCAGCAGCCGACAGGCCTCTGGGGCCAACGTCCTGACTTTC	CASSRQASGANVLTF
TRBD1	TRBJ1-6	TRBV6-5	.	TGTGCCAGCAGGCAGGGGGCTAATAATTCACCCCTCCACTTT	CASRQGANNSPLHF
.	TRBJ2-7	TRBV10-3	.	TGTGCCATCAGTGTTATTCCGGGACATAACTCCTACGAGCAGTACTTC	CAISVIPGHNSYEQYF
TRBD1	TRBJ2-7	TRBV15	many	TGTGCCACCAGCCCCGGGACAGGGGTTTCCTACGAGCAGTACTTC	CATSPGTGVSYEQYF
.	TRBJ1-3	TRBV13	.	TGTGCCAGCAGCAGTGACGATTCAGGTCCGTTCTCTGGAAACACCATATATTTT	CASSSDDSGPFSGNTIYF
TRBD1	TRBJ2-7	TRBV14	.	TGTGCCAGCAGCCTGGGACAGGGGCTGGGTTGGAACGAGCAGTACTTC	CASSLGQGLGWNEQYF
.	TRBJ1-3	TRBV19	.	TGTGCCAGTAGTATTGGACAGATCGGAAACACCATATATTTT	CASSIGQIGNTIYF
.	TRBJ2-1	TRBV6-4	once	TGTGCCAGCAGTGACTCGAGTAGGGGCGGTGAGCAGTTCTTC	CASSDSSRGGEQFF
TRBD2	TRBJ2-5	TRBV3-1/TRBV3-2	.	TGTGCCAGCGACGCGGGGGTGCTAGAGACCCAGTACTTC	CASDAGVLETQYF
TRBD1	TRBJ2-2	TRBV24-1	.	TGTGCCACTCAGACAGGGCAAGACACCGGGGAGCTGTTTTTT	CATQTGQDTGELFF
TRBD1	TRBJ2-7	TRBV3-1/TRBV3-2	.	TGTGCCAGCAGCCTGGCGACAGGGATAGACCCCTACTACGAGCAGTACTTC	CASSLATGIDPYYEQYF
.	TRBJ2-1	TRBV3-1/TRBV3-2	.	TGTGCCAGCAGCCAAGCCCGGGGAGTGCATAATGAGCAGTTCTTC	CASSQARGVHNEQFF
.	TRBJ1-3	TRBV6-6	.	TGTGCCAGCATCGACTTTCGAGCGCCTTCTGGAAACACCATATATTTT	CASIDFRAPSGNTIYF
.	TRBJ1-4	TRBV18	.	TGTGCCAGCTCTCCCCGGCAGGGGAATGAAAAACTGTTTTTT	CASSPRQGNEKLFF
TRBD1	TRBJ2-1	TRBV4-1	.	TGCGCCACCAACAAACCGGGACAGGGATTCAATGAGCAGTTCTTC	CATNKPGQGFNEQFF
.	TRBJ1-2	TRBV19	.	TGTGCCAGTAGTCCTGAGGGACACTACTATGGCTACACCTTC	CASSPEGHYYGYTF